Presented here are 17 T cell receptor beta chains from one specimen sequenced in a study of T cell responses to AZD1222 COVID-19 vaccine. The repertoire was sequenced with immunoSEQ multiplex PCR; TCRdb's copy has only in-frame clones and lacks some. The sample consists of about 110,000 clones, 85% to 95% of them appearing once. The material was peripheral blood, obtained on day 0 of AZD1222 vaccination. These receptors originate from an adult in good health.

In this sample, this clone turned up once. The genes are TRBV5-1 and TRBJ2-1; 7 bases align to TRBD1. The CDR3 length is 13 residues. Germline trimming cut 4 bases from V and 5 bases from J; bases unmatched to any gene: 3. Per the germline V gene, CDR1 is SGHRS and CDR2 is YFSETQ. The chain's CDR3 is CASSAGTDNEQFF. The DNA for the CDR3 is TGCGCCAGCAGCGCAGGGACAGACAATGAGCAGTTCTTC.

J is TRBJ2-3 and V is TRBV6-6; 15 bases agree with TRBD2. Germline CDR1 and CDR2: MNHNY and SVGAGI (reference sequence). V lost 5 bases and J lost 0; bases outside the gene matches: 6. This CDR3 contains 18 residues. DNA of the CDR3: TGTGCCAGCAGTCTTGGGACTAGCGGGGGGTCTAGCACAGATACGCAGTATTTT. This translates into CASSLGTSGGSSTDTQYF.

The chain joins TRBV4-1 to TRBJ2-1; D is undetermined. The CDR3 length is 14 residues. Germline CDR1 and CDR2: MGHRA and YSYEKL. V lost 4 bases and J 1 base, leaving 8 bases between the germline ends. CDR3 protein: CASSPLESYNEQFF. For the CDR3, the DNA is TGCGCCAGCAGCCCCCTGGAGTCCTACAATGAGCAGTTCTTC.

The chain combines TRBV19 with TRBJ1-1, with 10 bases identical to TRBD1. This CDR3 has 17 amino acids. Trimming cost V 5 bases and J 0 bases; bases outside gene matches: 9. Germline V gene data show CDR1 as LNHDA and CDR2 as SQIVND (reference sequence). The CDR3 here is CASSLLPGQGMNTEAFF. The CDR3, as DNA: TGTGCCAGTAGTCTACTCCCGGGACAGGGGATGAACACTGAAGCTTTCTTT.

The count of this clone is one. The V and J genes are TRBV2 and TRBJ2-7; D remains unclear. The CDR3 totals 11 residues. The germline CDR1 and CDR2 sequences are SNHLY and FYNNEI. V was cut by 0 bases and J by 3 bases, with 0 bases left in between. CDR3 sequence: CASSEAYEQYF. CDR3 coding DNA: TGTGCCAGCAGTGAAGCCTACGAGCAGTACTTC.

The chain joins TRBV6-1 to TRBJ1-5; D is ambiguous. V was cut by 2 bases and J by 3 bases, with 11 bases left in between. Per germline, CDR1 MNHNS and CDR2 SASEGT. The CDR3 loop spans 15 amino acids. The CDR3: CASSESVSFNQPQHF. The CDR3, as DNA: TGTGCCAGCAGTGAAAGCGTCAGTTTCAATCAGCCCCAGCATTTT.

CDR3 coding DNA: TGTGCCAGTAGATGGGGGACAGGGACGAACACTGAAGCTTTCTTT. Its protein is CASRWGTGTNTEAFF. The V gene is TRBV19, the J gene TRBJ1-1; TRBD1 matches at 9 bases. The CDR3 contains 15 residues. Germline V gene sequence: CDR1 LNHDA, CDR2 SQIVND (reference sequence). The trim removed 6 bases at V and 1 base at J, leaving 6 bases unmatched.

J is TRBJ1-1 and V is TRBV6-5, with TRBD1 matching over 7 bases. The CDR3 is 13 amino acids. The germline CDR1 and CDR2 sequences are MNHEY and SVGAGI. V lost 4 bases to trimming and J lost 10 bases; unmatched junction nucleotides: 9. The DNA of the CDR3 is TGTGCCAGCAGTTCCCGGACAGGAGGTAGAGCTTTCTTT. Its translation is CASSSRTGGRAFF.

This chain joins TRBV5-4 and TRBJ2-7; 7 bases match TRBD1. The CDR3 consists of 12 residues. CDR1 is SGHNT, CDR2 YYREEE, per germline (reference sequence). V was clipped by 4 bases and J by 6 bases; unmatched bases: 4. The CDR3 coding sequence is TGTGCCAGCAGCGGAACAGGGGCCGAGCAGTACTTC. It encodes CASSGTGAEQYF.

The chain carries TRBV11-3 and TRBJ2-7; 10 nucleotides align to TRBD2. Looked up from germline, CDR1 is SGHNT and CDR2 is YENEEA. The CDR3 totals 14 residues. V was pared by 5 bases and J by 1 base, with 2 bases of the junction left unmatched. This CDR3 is CASSQTSGSYEQYF. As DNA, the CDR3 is TGTGCCAGCAGCCAGACTAGCGGGTCCTACGAGCAGTACTTC.

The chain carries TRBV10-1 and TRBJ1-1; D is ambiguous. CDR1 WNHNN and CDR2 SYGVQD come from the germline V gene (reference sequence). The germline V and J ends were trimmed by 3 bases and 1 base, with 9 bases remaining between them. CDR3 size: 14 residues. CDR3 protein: CASSERGRNTEAFF. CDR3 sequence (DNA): TGCGCCAGCAGTGAACGAGGCCGGAACACTGAAGCTTTCTTT.

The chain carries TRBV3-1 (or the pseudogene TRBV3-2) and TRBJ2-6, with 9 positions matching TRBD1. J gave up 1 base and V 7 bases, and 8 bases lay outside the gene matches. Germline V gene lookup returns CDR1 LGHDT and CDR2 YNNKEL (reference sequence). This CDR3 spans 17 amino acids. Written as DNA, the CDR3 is TGTGCCAGCACCCCTTGGGGACAGGGTTCTGGGGCCAACGTCCTGACTTTC. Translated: CASTPWGQGSGANVLTF.

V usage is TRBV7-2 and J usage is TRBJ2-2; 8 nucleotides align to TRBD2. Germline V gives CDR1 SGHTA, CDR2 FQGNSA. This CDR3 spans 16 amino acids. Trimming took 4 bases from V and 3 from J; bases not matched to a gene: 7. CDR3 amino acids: CASSWKASGYTGELFF. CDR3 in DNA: TGTGCCAGCAGCTGGAAGGCTAGCGGGTACACCGGGGAGCTGTTTTTT.

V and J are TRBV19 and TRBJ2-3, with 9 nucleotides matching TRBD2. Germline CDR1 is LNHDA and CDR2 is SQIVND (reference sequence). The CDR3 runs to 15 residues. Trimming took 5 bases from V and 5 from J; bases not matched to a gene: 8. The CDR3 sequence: CASSWLSGGLDTQYF. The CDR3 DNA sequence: TGTGCCAGTAGTTGGCTTAGCGGGGGACTAGATACGCAGTATTTT. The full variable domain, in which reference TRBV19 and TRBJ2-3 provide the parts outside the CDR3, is DGGITQSPKYLFRKEGQNVTLSCEQNLNHDAMYWYRQDPGQGLRLIYYSQIVNDFQKGDIAEGYSVSREKKESFPLTVTSAQKNPTAFYLCASSWLSGGLDTQYFGPGTRLTVL.

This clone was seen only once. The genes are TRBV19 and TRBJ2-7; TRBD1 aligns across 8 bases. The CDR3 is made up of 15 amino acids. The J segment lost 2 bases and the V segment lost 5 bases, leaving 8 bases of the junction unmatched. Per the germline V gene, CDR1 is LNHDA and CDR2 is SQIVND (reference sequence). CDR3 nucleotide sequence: TGTGCCAGTAGTCCCCGGACAGGGATCCCCTACGAGCAGTACTTC. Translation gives CASSPRTGIPYEQYF.

Written as DNA, the CDR3 is TGTGCCAGCAGCCAAGTCAACAGTGTAGAACAGCCCCAGCATTTT. It specifies CASSQVNSVEQPQHF. The gene calls are TRBV4-2 and TRBJ1-5; D remains ambiguous. The CDR3 runs to 15 residues. The V and J ends lost 1 base and 7 bases respectively, with 14 bases between them. Germline V CDR1 and CDR2: LGHNA, YNFKEQ.

The CDR3 is CASSLGGSLYNEQFF. CDR3 DNA sequence: TGCGCCAGCAGCTTGGGCGGGTCGCTCTACAATGAGCAGTTCTTC. The chain is built from TRBV5-1 and TRBJ2-1; weak D call: TRBD2 (5 bases). From germline, CDR1 is SGHRS and CDR2 YFSETQ. The CDR3 spans 15 residues. Trimming removed 0 bases at V and 3 bases at J, with 10 bases between. Full variable domain (outside the CDR3, taken from reference TRBV5-1 and TRBJ2-1): KAGVTQTPRYLIKTRGQQVTLSCSPISGHRSVSWYQQTPGQGLQFLFEYFSETQRNKGNFPGRFSGRQFSNSRSEMNVSTLELGDSALYLCASSLGGSLYNEQFFGPGTRLTVL.